These 11 T cell receptor beta chains originate from one sample sequenced in a study of T-cell reconstitution after alpha-beta-depleted transplantation in children. Library preparation (for TCRbeta) was performed with unique molecular identifiers. One entry per CDR3 protein, called by TCRdb with MiXCR from the PCR reads. This table holds 500,000 to 750,000 distinct CDR3 sequences, 25% to 30% found once. Material: PBMCs, obtained before TCRalphabeta/CD19-depleted stem cell transplant. These receptor sequences come from a boy under three years old with Wiskott-Aldrich syndrome, due to receive a stem cell transplant.

This rearrangement joins TRBV5-1 to TRBJ2-7; 9 positions agree with TRBD1. Germline V gene data show CDR1 as SGHRS and CDR2 as YFSETQ. V was clipped by 3 bases and J by 5 bases; unmatched bases: 9. This CDR3 region has 15 residues. The chain's CDR3 is CASSSWTGVINEQYF. The CDR3 nucleotides are TGCGCCAGCAGCTCCTGGACAGGGGTTATCAACGAGCAGTACTTC.

The chain combines TRBV15 with TRBJ2-3; 11 nucleotides agree with TRBD2. V shed 5 bases, J shed 0 bases, and the junction held 4 bases outside the gene matches. CDR3 length: 16 residues. Germline loops: CDR1 LNHNV, CDR2 YYDKDF (reference sequence). CDR3 sequence (DNA): TGTGCCACCAGCGCGGGACTAGCGGCAAGCACAGATACGCAGTATTTT. As protein: CATSAGLAASTDTQYF.

V is TRBV20-1 and J is TRBJ2-3; D unclear. V lost 6 bases, J lost 5 bases, and 18 bases lay in between. Germline CDR1 reads DFQATT; CDR2 reads SNEGSKA (reference sequence). CDR3 length: 14 residues. CDR3 region: CSAPDLLQRDTQYF. DNA for the CDR3: TGCAGTGCCCCGGACCTACTGCAGAGAGATACGCAGTATTTT.

The chain carries TRBV5-1 and TRBJ2-3; D gene uncertain. Trimming pared 3 bases from V and 7 bases from J, leaving 12 bases between. CDR1 and CDR2 from the germline V gene are SGHRS and YFSETQ. CDR3 length: 13 amino acids. CDR3 sequence: CASSSSPSNTQYF. As DNA, the CDR3 is TGCGCCAGCAGCTCCTCCCCATCGAATACGCAGTATTTT.

This clonotype was counted between two and nine times. The chain recombines TRBV10-3 with TRBJ2-2; the match to TRBD2 covers 8 bases. Trimming at V came to 7 bases and at J to 1 base, leaving 2 bases not matched to a gene. This CDR3 region has 14 residues. CDR1 and CDR2 (germline): ENHRY, SYGVKD. CDR3 nucleotide sequence: TGTGCCATCACGCTAGCGGGGAACACCGGGGAGCTGTTTTTT. Its protein is CAITLAGNTGELFF.

This clonotype was counted only a few times. This chain connects TRBV10-3 to TRBJ2-1; D not certain. Per germline, CDR1 ENHRY and CDR2 SYGVKD. CDR3 length: 13 amino acids. V lost 3 bases to trimming and J lost 7 bases, with 10 bases between them. The CDR3 nucleotides are TGTGCCATCAGTGACTCTAGGGAAAATGAGCAGTTCTTC. Translation gives CAISDSRENEQFF.

The V call is TRBV24-1, the J call TRBJ2-1; 12 bases line up with TRBD1. CDR1 KGHDR and CDR2 SFDVKD come from the germline V gene. The CDR3 runs 16 residues. With 4 bases clipped from V and 7 bases from J, the junction kept 7 bases outside the gene matches. CDR3 loop: CATSDHGTGGRNEQFF. As DNA, the CDR3 is TGTGCCACCAGTGACCACGGGACAGGGGGCCGGAATGAGCAGTTCTTC.

V is TRBV28 and J is TRBJ1-5; D is ambiguous. V shed 6 bases and J shed 5 bases, with 14 bases lying between them. Germline CDR1 is MDHEN and CDR2 is SYDVKM. This CDR3 contains 14 residues. The CDR3 nucleotides are TGTGCCAGCAGCTCCGGAGTGGGCCATCAGCCCCAGCATTTT. Protein product: CASSSGVGHQPQHF.

CDR3 nucleotide sequence: TGTGCCACCAGCAGAGATAAGGTGGGGGGGACTGAAGCTTTCTTT. This encodes CATSRDKVGGTEAFF. The V gene is TRBV15, the J gene TRBJ1-1; TRBD1 is a possible D gene (5 bases). Germline V gene sequence: CDR1 LNHNV, CDR2 YYDKDF (reference sequence). The CDR3 is 15 amino acids. V gave up 0 bases and J gave up 5 bases, with 13 bases separating them.

The chain uses TRBV5-1 and TRBJ2-5; D gene unclear. Trimming took off 0 bases at V and 0 bases at J, with 9 bases between the two ends. The CDR3 covers 15 residues. Germline CDR1 SGHRS, CDR2 YFSETQ. The CDR3: CASSLVLAHQETQYF. The CDR3 nucleotides read TGCGCCAGCAGCTTGGTTTTAGCCCACCAAGAGACCCAGTACTTC.

The V gene is TRBV4-1, the J gene TRBJ1-6; 9 bases align to TRBD1. The CDR3 is 15 residues long. Germline assignment: CDR1 MGHRA and CDR2 YSYEKL. J was trimmed by 9 bases and V by 1 base; bases with no gene match: 4. The CDR3 loop is CASSQVGDRVSPLHF. CDR3 DNA: TGCGCCAGCAGCCAAGTGGGGGACAGGGTTTCACCCCTCCACTTT.